One sample yielded the 14 T cell receptor beta chains listed below, sequenced in a study of blood T cell repertoires in COVID-19. Sequencing was performed with immunoSEQ multiplex PCR; in TCRdb, only in-frame clones are kept and a portion is missing. This table holds roughly 200,000 clones, 80% to 90% found once. Sequenced material: peripheral blood. These receptors all come from a human donor with active or convalescent COVID-19. The donor label of this sample is uncertain.

This clone was found a few times. The chain couples TRBV6-4 to TRBJ1-1; D is perhaps TRBD1 (5 bases). V was pared by 5 bases and J by 5 bases, with 12 bases between. The CDR3 length is 13 residues. From germline, CDR1 is MRHNA and CDR2 SNTAGT. CDR3 sequence (DNA): TGTGCCAGCAGTCCCCGGGGGGGGACTGAAGCTTTCTTT. Translating gives CASSPRGGTEAFF.

This clone turned up a few times. The chain recombines TRBV28 with TRBJ1-2; D perhaps matches TRBD1 (5 bases). The CDR3 has 14 residues. From germline, CDR1 is MDHEN and CDR2 SYDVKM. V was pared by 7 bases and J by 5 bases, with 17 bases between. CDR3 nucleotide sequence: TGTGCCAGCACCCAGGACATTCGGCAATATGGCTACACCTTC. Protein: CASTQDIRQYGYTF.

The chain uses TRBV7-9 and TRBJ1-6; D is unresolved. Germline V lookup: CDR1 SEHNR, CDR2 FQNEAQ (reference sequence). This CDR3 is built from 12 residues. V lost 4 bases and J 14 bases, leaving 12 bases between the germline ends. Here the CDR3 DNA reads TGTGCCAGCAGCTCCCTTTGGCGGTCCCTCCACTTT. It codes for CASSSLWRSLHF.

V usage is TRBV25-1 and J usage is TRBJ1-4; D unclear. The germline gives CDR1 MGHDK, CDR2 SYGVNS. The length of the CDR3 is 11 residues. V lost 6 bases to trimming and J lost 12 bases, with 11 bases between them. The CDR3: CASSLGRELFF. CDR3 bases: TGTGCCAGCAGCCTGGGCAGAGAACTGTTTTTT.

The rearrangement joins TRBV5-4 to TRBJ2-5; 10 bases map to TRBD2. The V gene's germline CDR1 is SGHNT and CDR2 YYREEE (reference sequence). CDR3 length: 16 amino acids. V dropped 0 bases and J dropped 5; count of bases not matched to a gene: 7. CDR3 sequence: CASSLAKRGGGETQYF. The DNA for the CDR3 is TGTGCCAGCAGCTTGGCGAAGCGGGGGGGCGGCGAGACCCAGTACTTC.

The chain uses TRBV28 and TRBJ1-2; 7 positions match TRBD1. Germline lookup yields CDR1 MDHEN and CDR2 SYDVKM. Trimming cost V 10 bases and J 4 bases; bases outside gene matches: 9. This CDR3 has 13 amino acids. CDR3 DNA: TGTGCCACTTATCAGGGGGACAGCTATGGCTACACCTTC. Protein product: CATYQGDSYGYTF.

The chain uses TRBV5-4 and TRBJ2-1; 7 bases agree with TRBD2. J lost 3 bases, V lost 3 bases, and 6 bases had no gene match. The length of the CDR3 is 15 residues. Germline CDR1 SGHNT, CDR2 YYREEE (reference sequence). CDR3 DNA: TGTGCCAGCAGCTCCCAGCGGGACCACTACAATGAGCAGTTCTTC. It translates to CASSSQRDHYNEQFF.

The J gene is TRBJ2-5, the V gene TRBV7-2; possibly TRBD1 for D (6 bases). Germline CDR1 SGHTA, CDR2 FQGNSA. This CDR3 comprises 14 residues. Deletions cut 3 bases from V and 5 bases from J, with 13 bases between. The chain's CDR3 is CASSLGAPRETQYF. The CDR3 DNA reads TGTGCCAGCAGCTTGGGGGCCCCCCGGGAGACCCAGTACTTC.

This CDR3 is CASHRGLGTGELFF. The CDR3 coding sequence is TGTGCCAGCCATAGGGGCCTGGGGACCGGGGAGCTGTTTTTT. The gene calls are TRBV9 and TRBJ2-2; TRBD1 is a possible D gene (5 bases). V was pared by 7 bases and J by 5 bases, with 15 bases between. This CDR3 comprises 14 residues. Per germline, CDR1 SGDLS and CDR2 YYNGEE.

The chain combines TRBV18 with TRBJ2-3; D gene uncertain. V was clipped by 6 bases and J by 1 base, with 11 bases between them. The CDR3 extends over 14 amino acids. Germline V gene sequence: CDR1 KGHSH, CDR2 LQKENI. CDR3 nucleotides: TGTGCCAGCTCGTTTGAGTACCGCACAGATACGCAGTATTTT. Translated: CASSFEYRTDTQYF.

This clone was found once. V is TRBV3-1 (or the pseudogene TRBV3-2) and J is TRBJ2-3; 7 bases fit TRBD2. Germline values: CDR1 LGHDT, CDR2 YNNKEL (reference sequence). The CDR3 runs to 14 residues. J lost 2 bases, V lost 4 bases, and 3 bases had no gene match. CDR3 sequence: CASSLGTITDTQYF. CDR3 DNA: TGTGCCAGCAGCCTAGGGACTATCACAGATACGCAGTATTTT.

This clone showed up just a few times. CDR3 loop: CASSLFSGGPLKQYF. CDR3 sequence (DNA): TGTGCCAGCAGCTTGTTTAGCGGGGGGCCCCTCAAGCAGTACTTC. This chain links TRBV5-4 with TRBJ2-7, with 10 bases lining up with TRBD2. This CDR3 is 15 amino acids long. CDR1 and CDR2 from the germline V gene are SGHNT and YYREEE (reference sequence). V lost 1 base to trimming and J lost 8 bases; unmatched junction nucleotides: 9. Combining the CDR3 with reference TRBV5-4 and TRBJ2-7 gives the whole variable domain ETGVTQSPTHLIKTRGQQVTLRCSSQSGHNTVSWYQQALGQGPQFIFQYYREEENGRGNFPPRFSGLQFPNYSSELNVNALELDDSALYLCASSLFSGGPLKQYFGPGTRLTVT.

V usage is TRBV28 and J usage is TRBJ2-1; D call uncertain. The CDR3 contains 13 residues. The V and J ends lost 8 bases and 0 bases respectively, with 8 bases between them. Germline V gene lookup returns CDR1 MDHEN and CDR2 SYDVKM. CDR3 DNA: TGTGCCAGCGGAGCTGGCTCCTACAATGAGCAGTTCTTC. Protein: CASGAGSYNEQFF.

This sequence joins TRBV11-3 and TRBJ1-1, with D perhaps TRBD1 (6 bases). The CDR3 extends over 15 amino acids. The V end was cut by 5 bases, the J end by 4 bases, with 17 bases between. In germline, CDR1 is SGHNT, CDR2 YENEEA. CDR3 loop: CASSQPRGFGTEAFF. Here the CDR3 DNA reads TGTGCCAGCAGCCAACCAAGGGGGTTCGGCACTGAAGCTTTCTTT. The complete variable domain, with remaining parts taken from reference TRBV11-3 and TRBJ1-1, reads EAGVVQSPRYKIIEKKQPVAFWCNPISGHNTLYWYLQNLGQGPELLIRYENEEAVDDSQLPKDRFSAERLKGVDSTLKIQPAELGDSAVYLCASSQPRGFGTEAFFGQGTRLTVV.